These 20 T cell receptor beta chains were sequenced from one sample in a study of OX40 agonist ivuxolimab in advanced cancers. The data were produced by immunoSEQ multiplex PCR, yet TCRdb's version contains in-frame clones alone and is incomplete. Of approximately 60,000 clones in the sample, 88% were seen once. Specimen: CD4+ or CD8+ T cells sorted from blood, collected in a trial of the OX40 agonist ivuxolimab. These receptors came from an adult with an advanced solid tumor such as melanoma, head and neck, liver or kidney cancer.

This clone was found once. The V gene is TRBV30, the J gene TRBJ2-4; D is unclear. In germline, CDR1 is GTSNPN, CDR2 SVGIG (reference sequence). The V end lost 0 bases, the J end lost 0 bases, and 9 bases lay between the germline ends. This CDR3 comprises 15 residues. This CDR3 reads CAWSVPAVAKNIQYF. The CDR3 bases are TGTGCCTGGAGTGTGCCTGCGGTAGCCAAAAACATTCAGTACTTC.

This chain uses TRBV5-5 with TRBJ1-1, with D possibly being TRBD1 (5 bases). The CDR3 runs to 12 residues. In germline, CDR1 is SGHKS, CDR2 YYEKEE (reference sequence). V shed 2 bases and J shed 6 bases, with 8 bases lying between them. The CDR3 nucleotides are TGTGCCAGCAGCTTTACAGGCGCTGAAGCTTTCTTT. This sequence encodes CASSFTGAEAFF.

CDR3 in DNA: TGTGCCAGCAGTTTGGCTTTCAATGAGCAGTTCTTC. It codes for CASSLAFNEQFF. The V call is TRBV28, the J call TRBJ2-1; no definite D call. CDR1 is MDHEN and CDR2 is SYDVKM in the germline V gene. Between the trimmed V and J ends, which lost 3 bases and 6 bases, there was a span of 6 bases. The CDR3 extends over 12 amino acids.

The chain links TRBV4-1 to TRBJ2-1; 10 positions agree with TRBD1. Germline V lookup: CDR1 MGHRA, CDR2 YSYEKL. Trimming took 1 base from V and 6 from J; bases not matched to a gene: 3. There are 15 residues in the CDR3. This CDR3 reads CASSQVGQGFNEQFF. CDR3 bases: TGCGCCAGCAGCCAAGTGGGACAGGGGTTCAATGAGCAGTTCTTC.

The V call is TRBV30, the J call TRBJ1-1, with TRBD1 matching over 8 bases. Germline trimming cut 8 bases from V and 5 bases from J; bases unmatched to any gene: 13. CDR1 is GTSNPN and CDR2 is SVGIG in the germline V gene (reference sequence). The CDR3 has 14 residues. CDR3 coding DNA: TGTGCCGGGCGTAGCAGGGGGCTGGAAACTGAAGCTTTCTTT. It encodes CAGRSRGLETEAFF.

The chain carries TRBV7-7 and TRBJ2-1, with 9 bases matching TRBD2. The CDR3 length is 16 residues. The germline V gene encodes CDR1 SSHAT and CDR2 FNYEAQ (reference sequence). The DNA of the CDR3 is TGTGCTAGCCAATCGTGCGGGAGGGCGGCCTACAATGAGCAGTTCTTC. Translated, it gives CASQSCGRAAYNEQFF.

The rearrangement links TRBV7-2 to TRBJ2-1; 8 bases agree with TRBD2. V shed 5 bases, J shed 3 bases, and the junction held 9 bases outside the gene matches. The germline V gene has CDR1 SGHTA and CDR2 FQGNSA. There are 16 residues in the CDR3. The CDR3 DNA is TGTGCCAGCAGCCCACTTAGGGCGGGAGGCTACAATGAGCAGTTCTTC. It yields the protein CASSPLRAGGYNEQFF.

This chain links TRBV11-2 with TRBJ2-5, with TRBD1 identical over 7 bases. Germline-derived CDR1 and CDR2 are SGHAT and FQNNGV. The V and J ends lost 1 base and 4 bases, in that order; junction bases with no gene match: 3. This CDR3 comprises 14 residues. CDR3 nucleotides: TGTGCCAGCAGCTTAGGACAGGGTGTAGAGACCCAGTACTTC. Its translation is CASSLGQGVETQYF.

The chain is built from TRBV6-1 and TRBJ1-1; D unclear. The germline V gene encodes CDR1 MNHNS and CDR2 SASEGT. The CDR3 totals 10 residues. V was shortened by 8 bases and J by 8 bases, with 9 bases between the two germline ends. Written as DNA, the CDR3 is TGTGCCAGCCGGAATGTAGAAGCTTTCTTT. Its translation: CASRNVEAFF.

The chain uses TRBV6-1 and TRBJ2-3; D is unresolved. The V gene lost 5 bases and the J gene lost 6 bases, with 9 bases spanning the gap. The CDR3 runs to 12 residues. Germline V gene lookup returns CDR1 MNHNS and CDR2 SASEGT. CDR3 amino acids: CASSLALDTQYF. The CDR3 coding sequence is TGTGCCAGCAGTTTAGCACTGGATACGCAGTATTTT.

V and J are TRBV5-1 and TRBJ1-1; D remains ambiguous. The CDR3 loop spans 13 amino acids. V shed 0 bases and J shed 4 bases, with 7 bases lying between them. Germline V CDR1 and CDR2: SGHRS, YFSETQ. The CDR3 reads CASSLAGFTEAFF. The CDR3 DNA reads TGCGCCAGCAGCTTGGCGGGGTTCACTGAAGCTTTCTTT.

J is TRBJ1-1 and V is TRBV5-1; 8 nucleotides match TRBD1. The CDR3 runs 15 residues. Germline loops: CDR1 SGHRS, CDR2 YFSETQ. Trimming took 4 bases from V and 4 from J; bases not matched to a gene: 9. The CDR3 spells CASSAQGAGGTEAFF. The DNA of the CDR3 is TGCGCCAGCAGCGCCCAGGGGGCCGGGGGCACTGAAGCTTTCTTT.

V is TRBV7-6 and J is TRBJ2-2; 9 bases line up with TRBD2. Germline V lookup: CDR1 SGHVS, CDR2 FNYEAQ. The trim removed 0 bases at V and 4 bases at J, leaving 12 bases unmatched. This CDR3 region has 19 residues. In DNA form, the CDR3 reads TGTGCCAGCAGCTTAGCGGTCCCTGCGGGAGGGCTGGGCACCGGGGAGCTGTTTTTT. Amino acid sequence: CASSLAVPAGGLGTGELFF.

CDR3 region: CASSPGQGNEKLFF. CDR3 nucleotide sequence: TGTGCCAGCAGCCCGGGACAGGGTAATGAAAAACTGTTTTTT. The V gene is TRBV7-9, the J gene TRBJ1-4; TRBD1 agrees at 9 bases. CDR3 length: 14 residues. CDR1 is SEHNR and CDR2 is FQNEAQ in the germline V gene (reference sequence). J gave up 4 bases and V 5 bases, and 2 bases lay outside the gene matches.

The chain uses TRBV2 and TRBJ1-4, with 10 bases lining up with TRBD1. The CDR3 is made up of 19 amino acids. V trimming: 9 bases; J trimming: 5 bases; junction bases outside the gene matches: 21. CDR1 and CDR2 (germline): SNHLY, FYNNEI. CDR3 in amino acids: CASKKGGTGVLRRNEKLFF. The CDR3 nucleotides read TGTGCCAGTAAGAAGGGCGGGACAGGGGTACTCCGACGAAATGAAAAACTGTTTTTT.

The V and J genes are TRBV5-4 and TRBJ2-3, with D unresolved. The CDR3 is 15 residues long. V lost 2 bases and J lost 3, with 13 bases in between. The germline CDR1 and CDR2 sequences are SGHNT and YYREEE (reference sequence). Here the CDR3 DNA reads TGTGCCAGCAGCTTTGAACAGCGAGCAACAGATACGCAGTATTTT. The encoded protein is CASSFEQRATDTQYF.

The chain joins TRBV15 to TRBJ2-3, with 8 positions matching TRBD1. There are 16 residues in the CDR3. From germline, CDR1 is LNHNV and CDR2 YYDKDF (reference sequence). V lost 2 bases, J lost 1 base, and 5 bases stayed unmatched. CDR3 sequence: CATSRKTGARTDTQYF. CDR3 bases: TGTGCCACCAGCAGAAAGACAGGGGCTCGCACAGATACGCAGTATTTT.

On this clone itself: This same CDR3 is encoded by further DNA sequences in the sample. The V gene is TRBV5-1, the J gene TRBJ1-2; 10 positions agree with TRBD1. The CDR3 runs to 16 residues. The germline gives CDR1 SGHRS, CDR2 YFSETQ. The trim removed 0 bases at V and 3 bases at J, leaving 5 bases unmatched. CDR3 region: CASSLAAGTGDYGYTF. The CDR3 nucleotides are TGCGCCAGCAGCTTGGCTGCTGGGACAGGGGACTATGGCTACACCTTC. Looking up the rest from reference TRBV5-1 and TRBJ1-2 gives the full variable domain: KAGVTQTPRYLIKTRGQQVTLSCSPISGHRSVSWYQQTPGQGLQFLFEYFSETQRNKGNFPGRFSGRQFSNSRSEMNVSTLELGDSALYLCASSLAAGTGDYGYTFGSGTRLTVV.

The rearrangement joins TRBV10-3 to TRBJ2-1, with 12 bases aligning to TRBD2. The CDR3 is 14 amino acids. The germline gives CDR1 ENHRY, CDR2 SYGVKD. The junction had 0 bases not matched to a gene; V was cut back by 2 bases and J by 7 bases. CDR3 bases: TGTGCCATCAGTGAGGGACTAGCGGGAAATGAGCAGTTCTTC. Protein: CAISEGLAGNEQFF.

The chain links TRBV5-4 to TRBJ1-4; D is ambiguous. The V end lost 0 bases, the J end lost 8 bases, and 8 bases lay between the germline ends. This CDR3 contains 13 residues. Germline V gene data show CDR1 as SGHNT and CDR2 as YYREEE (reference sequence). CDR3 DNA sequence: TGTGCCAGCAGCTTGGGACAAAGGGAAAAACTGTTTTTT. Its protein product is CASSLGQREKLFF.